The 30 T cell receptor beta chains reported below all come from one sample, sequenced in a study of blood T cell repertoires in COVID-19. Here immunoSEQ multiplex PCR was the method, and the copy in TCRdb shows in-frame clones only, minus some. Among about 57,000 clones, roughly 87% were seen once, and the ten largest hold 22%. The material sequenced was peripheral blood. These receptors originate from a woman aged 80 or older with COVID-19, enrolled during active disease.

CDR3 in DNA: TGTGCCACCAGTGATGGGGGGACAGCAAAAAACATTCAGTACTTC. This codes for CATSDGGTAKNIQYF. The J gene is TRBJ2-4, the V gene TRBV24-1, with a tentative D call TRBD1 (7 bases). Per germline, CDR1 KGHDR and CDR2 SFDVKD. The V end was cut by 3 bases, the J end by 4 bases, with 12 bases between. This CDR3 has 15 amino acids.

This chain links TRBV15 with TRBJ2-7; 7 nucleotides line up with TRBD1. The CDR3 spans 14 residues. The junction had 1 base not matched to a gene; V was cut back by 0 bases and J by 2 bases. The germline V gene has CDR1 LNHNV and CDR2 YYDKDF (reference sequence). The CDR3 loop is CATSRETGAYEQYF. The CDR3 coding sequence is TGTGCCACCAGCAGAGAAACAGGGGCCTACGAGCAGTACTTC.

The J gene is TRBJ1-2, the V gene TRBV5-1, with 12 nucleotides matching TRBD1. V was pared by 4 bases and J by 7 bases, with 11 bases of the junction left unmatched. The CDR3 spans 16 residues. From germline, CDR1 is SGHRS and CDR2 YFSETQ. DNA of the CDR3: TGCGCCAGCAGCCTGGGACAGGGGGCGCTAAGGTTTGGCTACACCTTC. Residues: CASSLGQGALRFGYTF. Full variable domain (remainder filled in from reference TRBV5-1 and TRBJ1-2): KAGVTQTPRYLIKTRGQQVTLSCSPISGHRSVSWYQQTPGQGLQFLFEYFSETQRNKGNFPGRFSGRQFSNSRSEMNVSTLELGDSALYLCASSLGQGALRFGYTFGSGTRLTVV.

The chain joins TRBV24-1 to TRBJ1-2; tentatively, D is TRBD1 (5 bases). The CDR3 runs to 13 residues. The ends were cut back, 4 bases at V and 6 bases at J, with 11 bases in the middle. From germline, CDR1 is KGHDR and CDR2 SFDVKD. The CDR3 DNA reads as TGTGCCACCAGTGACCACAAGGGGAATGGCTACACCTTC. This translates into CATSDHKGNGYTF.

V is TRBV6-1 and J is TRBJ1-5; 8 nucleotides line up with TRBD1. V trimming: 3 bases; J trimming: 4 bases; junction bases outside the gene matches: 5. In germline, CDR1 is MNHNS, CDR2 SASEGT. The CDR3 consists of 15 residues. DNA of the CDR3: TGTGCCAGCAGTGACAGGGGGCTCCCAAATCAGCCCCAGCATTTT. Translating gives CASSDRGLPNQPQHF.

This rearrangement joins TRBV30 to TRBJ1-2; 8 bases are shared with TRBD1. The length of the CDR3 is 19 residues. V dropped 3 bases and J dropped 2; count of bases not matched to a gene: 20. Germline V gene sequence: CDR1 GTSNPN, CDR2 SVGIG (reference sequence). CDR3: CAWSAISLLRQGTNYGYTF. The DNA of the CDR3 is TGTGCCTGGAGCGCGATTTCCCTACTAAGACAGGGGACCAACTATGGCTACACCTTC.

The chain joins TRBV30 to TRBJ1-1; D ambiguous. V lost 5 bases, J lost 3 bases, and 10 bases lay in between. CDR1 is GTSNPN, CDR2 SVGIG, per germline (reference sequence). The CDR3 totals 12 residues. CDR3 coding DNA: TGTGCCTGGCATCGGGTCGACACTGAAGCTTTCTTT. This codes for CAWHRVDTEAFF.

The chain uses TRBV5-1 and TRBJ2-7, with TRBD1 matching 7 bases. The CDR3 is 16 residues long. Germline CDR1 SGHRS, CDR2 YFSETQ. After removal of 2 bases from V and 0 bases from J, the junction contained 8 bases not matched to a gene. The CDR3 nucleotides are TGCGCCAGCAGCTTTTTACCGGGACAGAGCTCCTACGAGCAGTACTTC. Its translation: CASSFLPGQSSYEQYF.

The chain is built from TRBV5-1 and TRBJ1-6; perhaps TRBD1 as D (6 bases). V lost 0 bases, J lost 7 bases, and 11 bases lay in between. In germline, CDR1 is SGHRS, CDR2 YFSETQ. The CDR3 runs 15 residues. The CDR3 protein is CASSLGSQGNSPLHF. The CDR3 coding sequence is TGCGCCAGCAGCTTGGGCTCGCAGGGGAATTCACCCCTCCACTTT. Based on the CDR3 plus reference TRBV5-1 and TRBJ1-6, the full variable domain is KAGVTQTPRYLIKTRGQQVTLSCSPISGHRSVSWYQQTPGQGLQFLFEYFSETQRNKGNFPGRFSGRQFSNSRSEMNVSTLELGDSALYLCASSLGSQGNSPLHFGNGTRLTVT.

The chain joins TRBV6-5 to TRBJ2-4; D not certain. CDR1 is MNHEY and CDR2 is SVGAGI in the germline V gene. The CDR3 spans 14 residues. V was clipped by 10 bases and J by 11 bases, with 24 bases between them. CDR3 region: CAKHPTESGVVQYF. CDR3 DNA sequence: TGTGCCAAACATCCTACAGAATCCGGCGTAGTTCAGTACTTC.

This rearrangement joins TRBV4-1 to TRBJ2-7, with D possibly matching TRBD1 (5 bases). The CDR3 length is 15 residues. Trimming took off 0 bases at V and 1 base at J, with 10 bases between the two ends. Germline-derived CDR1 and CDR2 are MGHRA and YSYEKL. DNA of the CDR3: TGCGCCAGCAGCCAAGACAGGACACTATCCTACGAGCAGTACTTC. It yields the protein CASSQDRTLSYEQYF.

The chain employs TRBV6-1 and TRBJ1-4; D perhaps matches TRBD1 (5 bases). The CDR3 contains 15 residues. V lost 1 base and J lost 8, with 14 bases in between. CDR1 is MNHNS, CDR2 SASEGT, per germline. This chain's CDR3 is CASSEGVGAWEKLFF. The CDR3, as DNA: TGTGCCAGCAGTGAAGGGGTTGGGGCCTGGGAAAAACTGTTTTTT.

V and J are TRBV2 and TRBJ2-7; D not certain. V was shortened by 2 bases and J by 3 bases, with 8 bases between the two germline ends. This CDR3 region has 13 residues. Germline CDR1 SNHLY, CDR2 FYNNEI. For the CDR3, the DNA is TGTGCCAGCAGTGAACCGGGTCTCTACGAGCAGTACTTC. Translation: CASSEPGLYEQYF.

J is TRBJ1-2 and V is TRBV5-1; 7 bases align to TRBD1. Trimming at V came to 4 bases and at J to 7 bases, leaving 10 bases not matched to a gene. The CDR3 is 14 amino acids. CDR1 SGHRS and CDR2 YFSETQ come from the germline V gene. The CDR3 loop is CASSPRQGTPGYTF. In nucleotides, the CDR3 is TGCGCCAGCAGCCCGCGACAGGGAACCCCTGGCTACACCTTC.

V gene TRBV5-1 combines with J gene TRBJ2-5; no clear D gene. The CDR3 totals 14 residues. V gave up 0 bases and J gave up 6 bases, with 12 bases separating them. CDR1 SGHRS and CDR2 YFSETQ come from the germline V gene. CDR3 amino acids: CASSLEQSMKTQYF. The CDR3 DNA is TGCGCCAGCAGCTTGGAACAGTCTATGAAGACCCAGTACTTC.

V and J are TRBV11-2 and TRBJ1-1; tentative D call: TRBD1 (6 bases). Trimming shortened V by 1 base and J by 6 bases, and 15 bases separated the two germline ends. Germline V gene lookup returns CDR1 SGHAT and CDR2 FQNNGV. The CDR3 is 15 amino acids. The CDR3 region is CASSLAQGRVAEAFF. CDR3 sequence (DNA): TGTGCCAGCAGCTTAGCCCAGGGGCGGGTCGCTGAAGCTTTCTTT.

The V and J genes are TRBV6-5 and TRBJ1-1, with no clear D. V was shortened by 10 bases and J by 2 bases, with 8 bases between the two germline ends. The CDR3 loop spans 11 amino acids. The V gene's germline CDR1 is MNHEY and CDR2 SVGAGI. The CDR3 loop reads CATQVNTEAFF. CDR3 nucleotides: TGTGCCACCCAGGTAAACACTGAAGCTTTCTTT.

This clone was found once. This chain links TRBV29-1 with TRBJ2-1; 9 nucleotides line up with TRBD1. The CDR3 covers 14 residues. Germline values: CDR1 SQVTM, CDR2 ANQGSEA. V lost 5 bases to trimming and J lost 4 bases; unmatched junction nucleotides: 6. CDR3 in DNA: TGCAGCGTTATAGGACAGGGGAGTTACAATGAGCAGTTCTTC. Translating it yields CSVIGQGSYNEQFF.

A word on this clone: The germline gene is not matched at one end of the junction; a read error may be the cause. The CDR3 protein is CASSLDRTYEQYF. In DNA form, the CDR3 reads TGTGCCAGTAGTCTAGACAGAACCTACGAGCAGTACTTC. The chain carries TRBV19 and TRBJ2-7, with D perhaps matching TRBD1 (5 bases). The germline V gene encodes CDR1 LNHDA and CDR2 SQIVND (reference sequence). This CDR3 comprises 13 residues.

On this clone itself: The junction differs from germline at one of its ends, possibly a read error. In DNA form, the CDR3 reads TGTGCCAGCAGCCACCTCTCGGCAGGGGCCTCCTTC. It translates to CASSHLSAGASF. The chain links TRBV3-1 (or the pseudogene TRBV3-2) to TRBJ1-2, with D tentatively TRBD1 (6 bases). Germline CDR1 and CDR2: LGHDT and YNNKEL (reference sequence). CDR3 size: 12 residues.

J is TRBJ2-1 and V is TRBV2; 8 bases align to TRBD1. The CDR3 consists of 14 residues. The germline V gene has CDR1 SNHLY and CDR2 FYNNEI. Germline trimming cut 7 bases from V and 5 bases from J; bases unmatched to any gene: 7. The CDR3 region has the DNA TGTGCCAGCACCCTGGACAGGGTCCACAATGAGCAGTTCTTC. Translating it yields CASTLDRVHNEQFF.

This chain uses TRBV7-9 with TRBJ1-5, with D hard to call. Germline values: CDR1 SEHNR, CDR2 FQNEAQ (reference sequence). The V end was cut by 4 bases, the J end by 0 bases, with 13 bases between. CDR3 length: 16 amino acids. In DNA form, the CDR3 reads TGTGCCAGCAGCTCCGGCGGCCCGTATAGCAATCAGCCCCAGCATTTT. Translation: CASSSGGPYSNQPQHF.

J is TRBJ2-7 and V is TRBV12-5; D is possibly TRBD2 (5 bases). The V gene lost 6 bases and the J gene lost 2 bases, with 17 bases spanning the gap. Germline lookup yields CDR1 LGHNT and CDR2 FRNRAP. The CDR3 has 15 amino acids. CDR3 protein: CASGAPWEMAYEQYF. Written as DNA, the CDR3 is TGTGCTAGTGGGGCTCCCTGGGAGATGGCCTACGAGCAGTACTTC. Complete variable domain (other parts from reference TRBV12-5 and TRBJ2-7): DARVTQTPRHKVTEMGQEVTMRCQPILGHNTVFWYRQTMMQGLELLAYFRNRAPLDDSGMPKDRFSAEMPDATLATLKIQPSEPRDSAVYFCASGAPWEMAYEQYFGPGTRLTVT.

This clone was recorded only once. This sequence joins TRBV7-8 and TRBJ1-6, with TRBD1 matching over 10 bases. The germline V gene encodes CDR1 SGHVS and CDR2 FQNEAQ. This CDR3 has 16 amino acids. Losses at the gene ends were 5 bases for V and 7 bases for J; bases not matched to a gene: 8. CDR3 DNA: TGTGCCAGCAGCCCTAATGACAGGGGGCGAAATTCACCCCTCCACTTT. Encoded protein: CASSPNDRGRNSPLHF.

The V and J genes are TRBV12-5 and TRBJ1-5; 9 bases are a match to TRBD1. CDR3 length: 14 amino acids. Trimming at V came to 4 bases and at J to 6 bases, leaving 4 bases not matched to a gene. Looked up from germline, CDR1 is LGHNT and CDR2 is FRNRAP. CDR3 sequence reads: CASGSGQGGQPQHF. The CDR3, as DNA: TGTGCTAGTGGTTCGGGACAGGGAGGTCAGCCCCAGCATTTT. Variable domain in full (rest from reference TRBV12-5 and TRBJ1-5): DARVTQTPRHKVTEMGQEVTMRCQPILGHNTVFWYRQTMMQGLELLAYFRNRAPLDDSGMPKDRFSAEMPDATLATLKIQPSEPRDSAVYFCASGSGQGGQPQHFGDGTRLSIL.

The rearrangement joins TRBV28 to TRBJ1-6; the D gene is possibly TRBD1 (6 bases). The ends were cut back, 10 bases at V and 14 bases at J, with 24 bases in the middle. This CDR3 region has 14 residues. Germline V gene data show CDR1 as MDHEN and CDR2 as SYDVKM. The CDR3 loop is CATSDRPYGFALHF. The CDR3 region has the DNA TGTGCCACCTCAGACAGGCCGTATGGGTTCGCCCTCCACTTT.

J is TRBJ2-4 and V is TRBV5-4; 10 nucleotides align to TRBD1. J lost 2 bases, V lost 5 bases, and 10 bases had no gene match. CDR3 length equals 17 residues. Looked up from germline, CDR1 is SGHNT and CDR2 is YYREEE (reference sequence). The CDR3, as DNA: TGTGCCAGCAGTCCGGGACAGGGGATTGCGTCCAAAAACATTCAGTACTTC. Its protein is CASSPGQGIASKNIQYF.

The gene calls are TRBV5-6 and TRBJ2-7; TRBD1 matches at 7 bases. The CDR3 loop spans 15 amino acids. Germline V gene lookup returns CDR1 SGHDT and CDR2 YYEEEE. J gave up 7 bases and V 2 bases, and 12 bases lay outside the gene matches. The CDR3 nucleotides read TGTGCCAGCAGCTTCCCGGGACAGAGTTTTTTGGAGCAGTACTTC. It encodes CASSFPGQSFLEQYF.

V and J are TRBV6-1 and TRBJ1-5; 10 nucleotides align to TRBD1. The CDR3 is made up of 16 amino acids. Germline trimming cut 3 bases from V and 6 bases from J; bases unmatched to any gene: 8. Germline V lookup: CDR1 MNHNS, CDR2 SASEGT. The CDR3 nucleotides read TGTGCCAGCAGTGATAGAGGACAGGGGGGATTTCAGCCCCAGCATTTT. Translated: CASSDRGQGGFQPQHF.

The J gene is TRBJ2-7, the V gene TRBV18, with D possibly being TRBD1 (6 bases). The ends were cut back, 3 bases at V and 4 bases at J, with 10 bases in the middle. This CDR3 contains 13 residues. Germline lookup yields CDR1 KGHSH and CDR2 LQKENI. The CDR3 bases are TGTGCCAGCTCACCTCGTCAGGGGTACGAGCAGTACTTC. This codes for CASSPRQGYEQYF.